The present T cell receptor beta chain was sequenced within a study of vaccination and CD4 T cells after COVID-19 (dated by TCRdb to about 2022). With respect to the entire study: The convalescent cohort included six males and four females, with two Hispanic individuals, seven Caucasians, two Asians and one multiracial person. Two doses of either the Pfizer-BioNTech BNT162b2 vaccine (n=8) or the Moderna mRNA-1273 vaccine (n=2) were administered to participants. Post-COVID blood samples were collected from convalescent patients a median of about 92 days after diagnosis, with a range of about 30 to 161 days. Post-vaccine blood samples were obtained a median of about 72 days after the second vaccine dose, with a range of roughly 14 to 241 days. Overlapping spike peptide pools from SARS-CoV-2 and from the common cold coronaviruses HCoV-NL63, HCoV-OC43 and HCoV-229E were used as culture stimuli. As controls, cultures received a CEFX viral epitope pool (the positive control), an HIV-1 Nef peptide pool (the negative control), or no peptide at all. The spike-specific CD4+ TCR repertoire was compared before and after mRNA vaccination in approximately ten COVID-19 convalescent patients and a handful of infection-naive healthy vaccine recipients. Study-wide findings and limitations: The study included relatively few convalescent patients and did not analyze early timepoints after natural infection. Of the vaccine-specific clones found in convalescent patients, nearly all (304 of 307) were mono-reactive for SARS-CoV-2 spike instead of being cross-reactive with common cold coronaviruses. Among convalescent patients, a median 86.3% of the SARS-CoV-2-reactive clones seen after vaccination appeared only after vaccination, which suggests priming specific to the vaccine. Although the median number of SARS-CoV-2-reactive clonotypes went up from roughly 22 after infection to 35 to 40 after vaccination, the increase was not significant.

Spanning cysteine to phenylalanine, the CDR3 consists of 16 amino acids. Only the CDR3 portion is preserved as DNA: 48 bases, with reading frame beginning at the first base. The germline V gene (reference sequence) provides CDR1 SGHNT and CDR2 YYREEE. Trimming leaves V shorter by 0 bases and J shorter by 5 bases, with the junction holding 6 bases beyond the gene matches. The library was produced with PCR. TCR sequencing of DNA from cultured CD4+ T cells used the Oncomine TCR Beta short-read assay at the Johns Hopkins FTIC core. The QIAamp micro DNA kit was used to extract genomic DNA from the cultured CD4+ T cells. The Oncomine TCR Beta libraries from cultured CD4+ T cells were pooled using unique dual indexes and then sequenced on an Illumina iSeq 100. As for the authors' bioinformatics: Non-productive sequences were removed, and CDR3s not starting with C, not ending with F or W, or shorter than 7 amino acids were discarded. The MANAFEST web application was used to identify antigen-specific clonotypes by comparing peptide-stimulated wells against reference wells and other culture wells. Positive clones required FDR below 0.05, an odds ratio above 5, and productive frequency above 0.1% in at least two of three replicate wells. A clonotype was classed as cross-reactive if the clonotype showed significant expansion both in SARS-CoV-2 spike wells and in at least one common cold coronavirus spike condition. CDR3 homology was assessed with Levenshtein distances (stringdist) and unrooted phylogenetic trees (ape) in R version 3.6.1. TCRdb reanalyzed the raw reads on its own, using fastp at Q25 for trimming and MiXCR for clone calling, and kept in-frame beta chains. Here each entry gathers all rows of one CDR3 protein and keeps the most common genes and DNA. None of the V and J calls come from the authors' own analysis; TCRdb made them. Here the sample has around 19,000 distinct CDR3 sequences; around 39% occur a single time. The ten biggest clones cover 18% of the sample.

Notes on this clonotype: Its specific antigen is unknown. One base away there is no much larger clone; base qualities are not given.

Per the publication, the treatment or condition label means: roughly 10-day PBMC culture with coronavirus spike peptide pools or control peptides (ViraFEST assay). The study used the ViraFEST assay, which expanded antigen-specific T cells with peptide pools and then identified expanded clonotypes by TCR sequencing. Negative nucleocapsid antibody tests before and after vaccination confirmed that the healthy vaccine recipients had no prior SARS-CoV-2 infection. Around 2 million PBMCs per well were cultured in IMDM with roughly 5% human AB serum and approximately 9.1 IU/ml IL-2, plus 10 ug/ml peptide pools. On days 3 and 7, half of the culture medium was replaced with fresh IL-2-containing medium. After roughly nine days of culture, CD4+ T cells were isolated by negative selection using the EasySep CD4+ T cell isolation kit. Ficoll-Paque Plus gradient centrifugation was used to isolate PBMCs from whole blood, and the isolated PBMCs were then either used fresh or cryopreserved at -140C. In general, triplicate wells were set up for every culture condition.

The clonotype comes from a human donor who received a COVID-19 vaccine. The sequenced sample was CD4+ T cells from blood, cultured in vitro, obtained before SARS-CoV-2 vaccination. Recombination connected TRBV5-4 to TRBJ2-5, with TRBD2 matching 11 junction bases. In nucleotide form, the sequence is TGTGCCAGCAGCTTGGGTAGCGGGGGGGCCCGGGAGACCCAGTACTTC. Translated, it reads CASSLGSGGARETQYF.